This TCR beta chain was recorded in a study of T cell responses to AZD1222 COVID-19 vaccine. Broader study findings: Close to half of all spike-specific TCRs reportedly target regions of the variants that are unmutated. Seropositivity was recorded at baseline in only 6 or 7 AZD1222 recipients. Donor demographics were predominantly white British with a female majority; clonal diversity may be underestimated.

Details on this clone: Its antigen is as yet unknown.

Repertoires were generated with immunoSEQ multiplex PCR, while TCRdb's copy carries only in-frame clones and drops some. The sample shows roughly 150,000 clones, 90% of them seen only once. V gave up 8 bases and J gave up 1 base, with 10 bases separating them. The CDR3 sequence is 13 residues long. Germline lookup yields CDR1 MNHEY and CDR2 SVGAGI. The specimen comprised peripheral blood, sampled 28 days after the second AZD1222 dose. This chain links TRBV6-5 with TRBJ2-3; D is uncertain. This TCR was recovered from an adult who received the AZD1222 COVID-19 vaccine. CDR3 protein: CASLPPGTDTQYF. In nucleotides, the CDR3 is TGTGCCAGCTTACCCCCCGGCACAGATACGCAGTATTTT.